This T cell receptor beta chain was documented in a study of blood T cell repertoires in COVID-19 (TCRdb year 2020). Regarding the complete study: The collaborator samples originated in the United States, Italy and Spain and spanned the acute and convalescent phases of COVID-19. Deeply sampled blood TCRbeta repertoires from subjects exposed to, actively infected with, or recovered from COVID-19 were included in the dataset. HLA class I and class II types, where available, came from metadata supplied by the sample provider rather than from assay-based typing. The prospective study material was composed of cDNA or gDNA derived from T cells, B-cell-depleted T cells, or PBMCs. The samples were drawn from two sources: the first 160 participants of the ongoing ImmuneRACE study, and approximately 1,300 subjects contributed by 6 global collaborators. The repertoires were made available in a free public database intended to serve as a resource for research on the immune response to SARS-CoV-2. Nearly every sample came with metadata listing a de-identified subject ID, COVID-19 status, age in years and sex.

Participants in the prospective study were enrolled through a virtual design, were aged roughly 18 to 100 years, and lived in under 25 United States geographic areas. In the prospective study, cohorts were assigned on the basis of participant-reported clinical history obtained from a screening survey and a study questionnaire. ImmuneRACE Cohort 3 recovered participants were defined by two consecutive negative NP/OP PCR tests, healthcare professional clearance, or symptom resolution. Mobile phlebotomists in the prospective study collected whole blood, serum and a nasopharyngeal or oropharyngeal swab from every participant. Prospective study participants could optionally give additional blood draws and questionnaires over an approximately 2-month period. Before DNA extraction, blood samples from the prospective study were shipped at room temperature or frozen. From its cysteine to its phenylalanine, the CDR3 spans 14 amino acids. CDR3 DNA only is kept here, 42 bases in frame from base 1. Sequences MNHEY (CDR1) and SVGEGT (CDR2) are obtained from the germline V gene. Germline trimming: 0 bases from V, 9 bases from J; junction bases outside gene matches: 4.

What the authors observed across the whole study: The quantity of clinical and demographic metadata differed by source and by participant and was supplied without curation.

TCRbeta CDR3 regions were amplified from genomic DNA by means of the immunoSEQ Assay, a bias-controlled multiplex PCR. As for the original processing: The number of nucleated cells in each sample was estimated from the amplification of reference gene primers within the assay. To quantify the absolute abundance of each unique TCRbeta CDR3 rearrangement, sequence reads were collapsed and filtered. Productive Simpson clonality was computed per sample as the square root of Simpson's diversity index over productive rearrangements. TCRdb retrieved this table from immuneACCESS and kept in-frame rearrangements only. Not all clones are present; in checked studies, unresolved V genes account for under half, and no reason is known for the remainder. V and J calls and clone size are those listed in that table; D and trimming were worked out from the DNA. Recorded for this sample are about 310,000 clones; around 90% of them occurred a single time. The ten largest clonotypes hold 4.5% to 6.5% of the sample.

As concerns this clone: It lacks a known antigen. No base quality information exists; no much larger clone differs at one position.

The sequence was collected from a man in his 60s who had recovered from COVID-19. Sequenced input: PBMCs or T cells enriched from blood (not recorded which). The chain joins TRBV6-2 or TRBV6-3 to TRBJ1-5, and TRBD1 aligns with 8 junction nucleotides. The sequenced DNA: TGTGCCAGCAGTTACTCTGGGGGGACAGGGCCCCAGCATTTT. This encodes CASSYSGGTGPQHF.